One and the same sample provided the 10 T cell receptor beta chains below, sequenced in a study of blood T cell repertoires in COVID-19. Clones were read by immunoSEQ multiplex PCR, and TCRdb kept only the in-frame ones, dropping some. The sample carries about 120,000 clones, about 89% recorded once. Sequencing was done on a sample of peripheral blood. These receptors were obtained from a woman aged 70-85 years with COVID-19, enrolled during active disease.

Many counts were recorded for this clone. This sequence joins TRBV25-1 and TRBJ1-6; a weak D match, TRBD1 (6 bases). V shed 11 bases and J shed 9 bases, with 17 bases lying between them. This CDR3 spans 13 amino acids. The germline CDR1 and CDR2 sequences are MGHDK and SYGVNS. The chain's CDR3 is CASGEGEVSPLHF. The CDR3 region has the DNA TGTGCCTCTGGAGAGGGGGAAGTTTCACCCCTCCACTTT.

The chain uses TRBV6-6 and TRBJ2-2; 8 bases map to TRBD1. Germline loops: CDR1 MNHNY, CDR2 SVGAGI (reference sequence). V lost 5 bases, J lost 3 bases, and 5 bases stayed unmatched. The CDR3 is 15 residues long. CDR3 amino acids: CASSRTGTDTGELFF. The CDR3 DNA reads TGTGCCAGCAGTCGGACAGGGACCGACACCGGGGAGCTGTTTTTT.

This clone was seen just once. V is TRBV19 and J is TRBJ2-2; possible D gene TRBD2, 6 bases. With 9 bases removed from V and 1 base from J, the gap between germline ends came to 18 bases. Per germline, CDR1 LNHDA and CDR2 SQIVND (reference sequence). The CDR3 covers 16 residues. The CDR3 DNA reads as TGTGCCAGCAGTCCCCTAGCGTTTTTGAACACCGGGGAGCTGTTTTTT. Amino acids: CASSPLAFLNTGELFF.

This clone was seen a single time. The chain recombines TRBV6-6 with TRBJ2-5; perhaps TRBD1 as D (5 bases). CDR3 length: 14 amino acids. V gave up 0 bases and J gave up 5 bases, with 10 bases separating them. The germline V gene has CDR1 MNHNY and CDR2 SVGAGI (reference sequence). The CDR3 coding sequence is TGTGCCAGCAGTTACTCGAAGGGGTGGGAGACCCAGTACTTC. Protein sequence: CASSYSKGWETQYF.

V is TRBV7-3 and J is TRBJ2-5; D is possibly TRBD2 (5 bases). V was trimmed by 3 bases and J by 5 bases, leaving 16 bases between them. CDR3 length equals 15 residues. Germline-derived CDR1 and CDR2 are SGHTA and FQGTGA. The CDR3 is CASSFDGKKGETQYF. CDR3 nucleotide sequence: TGTGCCAGCAGCTTCGACGGGAAGAAAGGGGAGACCCAGTACTTC.

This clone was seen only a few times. The CDR3 here is CASSIRRGQGPRGGELFF. CDR3 DNA: TGTGCCAGTAGTATACGGAGAGGACAGGGCCCTAGAGGCGGGGAGCTGTTTTTT. The chain recombines TRBV19 with TRBJ2-2; 8 positions match TRBD1. V lost 2 bases and J lost 7; bases outside the gene matches: 15. The germline V gene encodes CDR1 LNHDA and CDR2 SQIVND (reference sequence). The CDR3 is 18 residues long.

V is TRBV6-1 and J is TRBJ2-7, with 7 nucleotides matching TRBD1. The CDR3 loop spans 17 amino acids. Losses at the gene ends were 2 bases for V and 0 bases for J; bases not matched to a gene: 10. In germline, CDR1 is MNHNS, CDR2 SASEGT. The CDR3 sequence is CASSESLLTGSSYEQYF. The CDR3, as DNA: TGTGCCAGCAGTGAATCCCTTTTGACAGGGAGCTCCTACGAGCAGTACTTC.

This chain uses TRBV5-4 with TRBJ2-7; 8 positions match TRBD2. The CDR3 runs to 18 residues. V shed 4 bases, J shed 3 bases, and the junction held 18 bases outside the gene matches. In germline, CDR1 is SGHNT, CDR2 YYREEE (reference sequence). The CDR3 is CASSRSTWGTSAIYEQYF. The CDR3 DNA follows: TGTGCCAGCAGCCGATCCACGTGGGGGACTAGTGCAATCTACGAGCAGTACTTC.

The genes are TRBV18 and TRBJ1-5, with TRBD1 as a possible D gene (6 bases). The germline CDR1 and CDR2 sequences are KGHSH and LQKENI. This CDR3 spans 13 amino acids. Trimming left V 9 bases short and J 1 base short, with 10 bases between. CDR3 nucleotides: TGTGCCAGTTCAGACAGGAGCAATCAGCCCCAGCATTTT. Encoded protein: CASSDRSNQPQHF.

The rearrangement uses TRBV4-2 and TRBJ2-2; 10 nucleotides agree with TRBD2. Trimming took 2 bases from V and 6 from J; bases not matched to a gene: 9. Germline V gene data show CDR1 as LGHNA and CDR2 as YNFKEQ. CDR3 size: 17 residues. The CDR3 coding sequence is TGTGCCAGCAGCCAACAGCGGGGGGGCCAAAGGGCCGGGGAGCTGTTTTTT. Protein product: CASSQQRGGQRAGELFF.